This record looks at one T cell receptor beta chain sequence and its context. The target antigen is unknown. This sample was taken from a study of vaccination effects on CD4 cells after COVID-19. TCRdb keeps only in-frame clones here, not all; method: immunoSEQ multiplex PCR. The repertoire holds roughly 30,000 clones, with approximately 71% as singletons. Trimming stripped 10 bases from V and 4 bases from J, with 21 bases between. CDR1 and CDR2 from the germline V gene are MNHEY and SVGAGI. This CDR3 region has 15 residues. Points from the study as a whole: Late post-vaccination samples showed marked contraction of infection- and vaccine-induced clones.

Antigen-specific CD4+ T cell clonotypes were called by their expansion after viral peptide-pool culture in ViraFEST. The culture ran for nine to ten days, and then CD4+ T cells were isolated. BNT162b2 vaccine or mRNA-1273 vaccine was given to participants in two doses. This material consisted of CD4+ T cells from PBMCs cultured with HCoV-NL63 spike peptides, taken after COVID-19 vaccination. The source is a human donor who received a COVID-19 vaccine. The J gene is TRBJ2-3, the V gene TRBV6-5; D ambiguous. CDR3 nucleotide sequence: TGTGCCACTAAAAGGTCGGCTGGGTTCGCAGATACGCAGTATTTT. This sequence encodes CATKRSAGFADTQYF.